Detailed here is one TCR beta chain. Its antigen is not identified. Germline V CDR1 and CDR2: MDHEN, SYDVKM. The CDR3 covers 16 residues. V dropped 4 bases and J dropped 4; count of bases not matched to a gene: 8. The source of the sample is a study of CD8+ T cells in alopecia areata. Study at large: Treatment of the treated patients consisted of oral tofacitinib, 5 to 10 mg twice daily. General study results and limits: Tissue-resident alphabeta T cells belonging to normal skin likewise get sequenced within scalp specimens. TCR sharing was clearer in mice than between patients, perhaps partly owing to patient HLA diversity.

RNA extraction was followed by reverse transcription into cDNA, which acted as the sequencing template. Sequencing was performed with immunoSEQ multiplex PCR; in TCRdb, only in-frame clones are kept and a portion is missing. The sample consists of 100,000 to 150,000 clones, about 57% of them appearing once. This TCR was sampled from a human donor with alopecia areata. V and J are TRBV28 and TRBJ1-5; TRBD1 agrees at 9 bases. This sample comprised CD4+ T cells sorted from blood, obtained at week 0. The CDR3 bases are TGTGCCAGCAGTTCCTCCCGGGACAGGGTAAATCAGCCCCAGCATTTT. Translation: CASSSSRDRVNQPQHF.